This entry concerns a single TCR beta chain. TCRdb keeps only in-frame clones here, not all; method: immunoSEQ multiplex PCR. The sample includes tens of thousands of clones, approximately 86% of them seen just once. These data come from a study of control samples from healthy donors and cancer patients. V dropped 4 bases and J dropped 5; count of bases not matched to a gene: 15. The germline CDR1 and CDR2 sequences are LNHDA and SQIVND (reference sequence). The CDR3 contains 18 residues. The sequencing input was blood. The receptor's source is a man aged 60 to 69 in good health. The V call is TRBV19, the J call TRBJ1-4; 8 bases line up with TRBD1. The CDR3 DNA reads TGTGCCAGTAGTAAGACAGGGGTGGACCAACGCTTGAATGAAAAACTGTTTTTT. Translated: CASSKTGVDQRLNEKLFF.